This record concerns one T cell receptor (beta chain) sequence. Sequencing used immunoSEQ multiplex PCR; TCRdb keeps in-frame clones, though not all of them. Of tens of thousands of clones in the sample, 93% are singletons; the top ten hold 0.65% to 0.95%. CDR1 and CDR2 (germline): SGHNT, YYREEE (reference sequence). Trimming took 3 bases from V and 1 from J, leaving 13 bases between them. This CDR3 is built from 15 residues. The sample originates from a study of T cell changes during pregnancy in multiple sclerosis. The sequence was collected from a female donor in good health, enrolled as a control in a pregnancy study. The chain joins TRBV5-4 to TRBJ1-1, with TRBD1 as a possible D gene (6 bases). This specimen consisted of peripheral blood, obtained in the second trimester of pregnancy. The CDR3 nucleotides read TGTGCCAGCAGCTCCTCAGGGGAGAAGAACACTGAAGCTTTCTTT. Amino acid sequence: CASSSSGEKNTEAFF.